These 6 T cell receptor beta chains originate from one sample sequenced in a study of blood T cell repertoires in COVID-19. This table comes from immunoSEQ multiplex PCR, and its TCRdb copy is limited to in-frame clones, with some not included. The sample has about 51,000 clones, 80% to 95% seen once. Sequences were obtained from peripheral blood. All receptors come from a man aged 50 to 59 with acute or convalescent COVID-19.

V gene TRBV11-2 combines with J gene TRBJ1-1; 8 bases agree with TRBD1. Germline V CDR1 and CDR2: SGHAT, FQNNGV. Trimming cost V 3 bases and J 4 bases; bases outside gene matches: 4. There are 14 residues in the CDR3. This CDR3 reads CASSFQGASTEAFF. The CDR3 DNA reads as TGTGCCAGCAGCTTCCAGGGGGCGAGCACTGAAGCTTTCTTT.

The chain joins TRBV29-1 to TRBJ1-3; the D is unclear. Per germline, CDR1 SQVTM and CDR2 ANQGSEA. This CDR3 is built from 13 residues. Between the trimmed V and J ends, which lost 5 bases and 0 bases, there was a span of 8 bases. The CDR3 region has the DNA TGCAGCGTTTCACACGACTCTGGAAACACCATATATTTT. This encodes CSVSHDSGNTIYF.

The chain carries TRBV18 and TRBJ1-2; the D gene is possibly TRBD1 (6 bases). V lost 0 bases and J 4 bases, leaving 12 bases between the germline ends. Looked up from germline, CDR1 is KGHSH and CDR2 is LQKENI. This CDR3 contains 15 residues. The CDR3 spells CASSPPTGKGYGYTF. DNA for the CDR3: TGTGCCAGCTCACCACCTACAGGGAAGGGCTATGGCTACACCTTC.

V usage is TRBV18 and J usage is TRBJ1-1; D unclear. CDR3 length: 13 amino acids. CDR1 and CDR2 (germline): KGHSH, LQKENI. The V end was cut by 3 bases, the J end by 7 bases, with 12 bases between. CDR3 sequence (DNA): TGTGCCAGCTCACCCCCGGGAGGTGGTGAAGCTTTCTTT. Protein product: CASSPPGGGEAFF.

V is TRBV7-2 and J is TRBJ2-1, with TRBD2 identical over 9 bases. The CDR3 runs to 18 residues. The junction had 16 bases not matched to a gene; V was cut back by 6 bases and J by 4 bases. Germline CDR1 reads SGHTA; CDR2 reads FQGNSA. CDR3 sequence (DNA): TGTGCCAGCAGTCGTCTGGGGCCCGCGGGGGGGCCGTACAATGAGCAGTTCTTC. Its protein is CASSRLGPAGGPYNEQFF.

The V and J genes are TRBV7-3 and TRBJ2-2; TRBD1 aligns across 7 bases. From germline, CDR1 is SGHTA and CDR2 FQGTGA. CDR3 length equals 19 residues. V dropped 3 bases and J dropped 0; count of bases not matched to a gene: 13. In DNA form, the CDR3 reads TGTGCCAGCAGCTTGCCATGGGACAGCTCGGTTGCGAACACCGGGGAGCTGTTTTTT. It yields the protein CASSLPWDSSVANTGELFF.